The next 21 T cell receptor beta chains were all read from a single sample in a study of blood T cell repertoires in COVID-19. This table comes from immunoSEQ multiplex PCR, and its TCRdb copy is limited to in-frame clones, with some not included. The table has roughly 59,000 clones, around four fifths seen once. Sequencing input: peripheral blood. The receptors were gathered from a woman of 80 years or more with acute or convalescent COVID-19.

The gene calls are TRBV19 and TRBJ1-6, with 8 bases identical to TRBD1. This CDR3 is 15 amino acids long. Germline CDR1 and CDR2: LNHDA and SQIVND (reference sequence). With 3 bases clipped from V and 7 bases from J, the junction kept 5 bases outside the gene matches. CDR3 protein: CASSIDRGGNSPLHF. Written as DNA, the CDR3 is TGTGCCAGTAGTATCGACAGGGGAGGCAATTCACCCCTCCACTTT. Full variable domain (rest looked up from reference TRBV19 and TRBJ1-6): DGGITQSPKYLFRKEGQNVTLSCEQNLNHDAMYWYRQDPGQGLRLIYYSQIVNDFQKGDIAEGYSVSREKKESFPLTVTSAQKNPTAFYLCASSIDRGGNSPLHFGNGTRLTVT.

The CDR3 DNA reads TGTGCCAGCAGCCAGGGACAGGGGCGGGAGACCCAGTACTTC. It is translated as CASSQGQGRETQYF. The rearrangement links TRBV9 to TRBJ2-5, with 10 bases identical to TRBD1. Germline V gene sequence: CDR1 SGDLS, CDR2 YYNGEE. V lost 4 bases and J lost 5; bases outside the gene matches: 5. The CDR3 totals 14 residues.

The chain links TRBV14 to TRBJ2-1; 7 positions agree with TRBD2. V lost 5 bases to trimming and J lost 4 bases; unmatched junction nucleotides: 5. The length of the CDR3 is 14 residues. Germline V CDR1 and CDR2: SGHDN, FVKESK. CDR3 DNA sequence: TGTGCCAGCAGCACCGGGACTATATACAATGAGCAGTTCTTC. This codes for CASSTGTIYNEQFF.

The rearrangement uses TRBV27 and TRBJ2-7; TRBD2 is a possible D gene (7 bases). CDR1 MNHEY and CDR2 SMNVEV come from the germline V gene (reference sequence). V was cut by 3 bases and J by 3 bases, with 15 bases left in between. The CDR3 contains 15 residues. This CDR3 reads CASSLGAGVHYEQYF. DNA for the CDR3: TGTGCCAGCAGTTTGGGGGCGGGAGTTCACTACGAGCAGTACTTC.

This chain joins TRBV30 and TRBJ2-3, with TRBD2 identical over 7 bases. V was pared by 0 bases and J by 4 bases, with 7 bases of the junction left unmatched. Germline V CDR1 and CDR2: GTSNPN, SVGIG (reference sequence). The CDR3 is made up of 15 amino acids. The CDR3 sequence is CAWSVSGLTADTQYF. CDR3 nucleotides: TGTGCCTGGAGTGTATCGGGACTAACAGCAGATACGCAGTATTTT.

The gene calls are TRBV5-8 and TRBJ2-1; a possible D gene is TRBD2 (6 bases). V was shortened by 5 bases and J by 7 bases, with 19 bases between the two germline ends. CDR1 is SGHTS and CDR2 is YDEGEE in the germline V gene. This CDR3 has 15 residues. The CDR3 sequence: CASRYKPGLKNEQFF. The CDR3 nucleotides read TGTGCCAGCAGGTATAAACCGGGACTTAAGAATGAGCAGTTCTTC.

This chain links TRBV2 with TRBJ1-6, with unresolved D. The CDR3 covers 12 residues. V lost 5 bases, J lost 7 bases, and 6 bases lay in between. Germline CDR1 and CDR2: SNHLY and FYNNEI. The DNA of the CDR3 is TGTGCCAGCAGTACAGAGAATTCACCCCTCCACTTT. Protein sequence: CASSTENSPLHF.

This clone has a handful of counts. The CDR3 DNA reads as TGTGCCAGCAGCTACTCGACAGGGGTAAGGACTGAAGCTTTCTTT. Protein product: CASSYSTGVRTEAFF. The genes are TRBV5-4 and TRBJ1-1; 8 nucleotides line up with TRBD1. The CDR3 consists of 15 residues. Germline CDR1 reads SGHNT; CDR2 reads YYREEE (reference sequence). Trimming at V came to 3 bases and at J to 5 bases, leaving 9 bases not matched to a gene.

This clone was counted a single time. The chain carries TRBV2 and TRBJ1-1; 7 bases match TRBD1. V shed 5 bases, J shed 6 bases, and the junction held 6 bases outside the gene matches. CDR1 is SNHLY and CDR2 is FYNNEI in the germline V gene. The CDR3 has 13 amino acids. Here the CDR3 reads CASSPRGMAEAFF. The CDR3, as DNA: TGTGCCAGCAGTCCCAGGGGGATGGCTGAAGCTTTCTTT.

The J gene is TRBJ2-3, the V gene TRBV5-1; 13 bases align to TRBD2. The length of the CDR3 is 18 residues. CDR1 and CDR2 from the germline V gene are SGHRS and YFSETQ. Trimming took 3 bases from V and 0 from J; bases not matched to a gene: 7. In DNA form, the CDR3 reads TGCGCCAGCAGCTCTGGGACTAGCGGGGTCTCTAGCACAGATACGCAGTATTTT. It is translated as CASSSGTSGVSSTDTQYF.

The CDR3 spells CASSSLAGGPLGEQYF. CDR3 in DNA: TGTGCCAGCAGCTCCCTAGCGGGGGGGCCCCTAGGCGAGCAGTACTTC. The chain has TRBV7-2 and TRBJ2-7, with 12 bases aligning to TRBD2. The V gene's germline CDR1 is SGHTA and CDR2 FQGNSA. The CDR3 extends over 16 amino acids. J gave up 6 bases and V 4 bases, and 10 bases lay outside the gene matches.

This sequence joins TRBV7-7 and TRBJ2-7; tentative D call: TRBD1 (5 bases). This CDR3 comprises 13 residues. The V gene's germline CDR1 is SSHAT and CDR2 FNYEAQ (reference sequence). V lost 2 bases and J 4 bases, leaving 9 bases between the germline ends. DNA of the CDR3: TGTGCCAGCAGCTTATCTAGGGGATACGAGCAGTACTTC. Its protein is CASSLSRGYEQYF.

This clone was detected once. The rearrangement links TRBV7-8 to TRBJ2-1; 8 nucleotides line up with TRBD1. The CDR3 length is 15 residues. J gave up 5 bases and V 8 bases, and 11 bases lay outside the gene matches. CDR1 is SGHVS, CDR2 FQNEAQ, per germline. The CDR3 coding sequence is TGTGCCAGCTGGGGAGCCGTGGACAGGGACAATGAGCAGTTCTTC. This translates into CASWGAVDRDNEQFF.

The V call is TRBV3-1 (or the pseudogene TRBV3-2), the J call TRBJ2-7, with D possibly TRBD1 on 5 matching bases. Trimming shortened V by 2 bases and J by 5 bases, and 10 bases separated the two germline ends. The CDR3 spans 13 residues. Germline V gene data show CDR1 as LGHDT and CDR2 as YNNKEL (reference sequence). CDR3: CASSQFQGHEQYF. For the CDR3, the DNA is TGTGCCAGCAGCCAATTCCAGGGCCACGAGCAGTACTTC.

This chain links TRBV7-2 with TRBJ2-5; D is ambiguous. In germline, CDR1 is SGHTA, CDR2 FQGNSA. The CDR3 covers 16 residues. Trimming left V 5 bases short and J 4 bases short, with 20 bases between. CDR3 nucleotides: TGTGCCAGCAGCATATTGACGGGTGAGCATCCAGAGACCCAGTACTTC. Translated, it gives CASSILTGEHPETQYF.

The genes are TRBV6-4 and TRBJ2-2; 8 bases match TRBD1. Germline V gives CDR1 MRHNA, CDR2 SNTAGT. V lost 2 bases and J lost 8; bases outside the gene matches: 10. The length of the CDR3 is 16 residues. CDR3 sequence: CASSDEGQVVVGELFF. CDR3 coding DNA: TGTGCCAGCAGTGACGAGGGACAGGTCGTCGTGGGGGAGCTGTTTTTT.

The rearrangement links TRBV10-3 to TRBJ1-3; 7 bases line up with TRBD1. J lost 4 bases, V lost 3 bases, and 9 bases had no gene match. CDR1 and CDR2 (germline): ENHRY, SYGVKD. This CDR3 has 16 residues. In DNA form, the CDR3 reads TGTGCCATCAGTGACTCCGACAGGGTGTCCGGAAACACCATATATTTT. Translated: CAISDSDRVSGNTIYF.

The rearrangement joins TRBV19 to TRBJ1-2; 7 bases align to TRBD1. The CDR3 length is 14 residues. Germline lookup yields CDR1 LNHDA and CDR2 SQIVND (reference sequence). Trimming removed 7 bases from V and 7 bases from J; junction bases left unmatched: 12. CDR3 amino acids: CASTATGADGGYTF. For the CDR3, the DNA is TGTGCCAGTACCGCCACAGGGGCGGATGGTGGCTACACCTTC.

The table lists this clone with a few counts. The chain combines TRBV5-1 with TRBJ2-7; TRBD2 matches 11 bases. This CDR3 region has 15 residues. The ends lost 0 bases at V and 5 bases at J; junction bases unmatched: 4. Germline V gene lookup returns CDR1 SGHRS and CDR2 YFSETQ. CDR3 protein: CASSLGLAGLDEQYF. In DNA, the CDR3 is TGCGCCAGCAGCTTGGGACTAGCGGGACTCGACGAGCAGTACTTC.

The rearrangement uses TRBV7-8 and TRBJ2-7; tentative D call: TRBD1 (6 bases). Germline assignment: CDR1 SGHVS and CDR2 FQNEAQ. The CDR3 is 15 residues long. V was shortened by 4 bases and J by 3 bases, with 16 bases between the two germline ends. CDR3 sequence reads: CASSSSIGQIYEQYF. The CDR3 DNA reads as TGTGCCAGCAGCTCTAGCATCGGACAGATCTACGAGCAGTACTTC.

Here the CDR3 reads CASRGGAVRQETQYF. As DNA, the CDR3 is TGCGCCAGCCGGGGCGGGGCAGTCCGGCAAGAGACCCAGTACTTC. The V gene is TRBV5-1, the J gene TRBJ2-5; tentatively, D is TRBD2 (6 bases). This CDR3 spans 15 amino acids. The germline gives CDR1 SGHRS, CDR2 YFSETQ. Trimming cost V 7 bases and J 2 bases, with 18 bases left between them.